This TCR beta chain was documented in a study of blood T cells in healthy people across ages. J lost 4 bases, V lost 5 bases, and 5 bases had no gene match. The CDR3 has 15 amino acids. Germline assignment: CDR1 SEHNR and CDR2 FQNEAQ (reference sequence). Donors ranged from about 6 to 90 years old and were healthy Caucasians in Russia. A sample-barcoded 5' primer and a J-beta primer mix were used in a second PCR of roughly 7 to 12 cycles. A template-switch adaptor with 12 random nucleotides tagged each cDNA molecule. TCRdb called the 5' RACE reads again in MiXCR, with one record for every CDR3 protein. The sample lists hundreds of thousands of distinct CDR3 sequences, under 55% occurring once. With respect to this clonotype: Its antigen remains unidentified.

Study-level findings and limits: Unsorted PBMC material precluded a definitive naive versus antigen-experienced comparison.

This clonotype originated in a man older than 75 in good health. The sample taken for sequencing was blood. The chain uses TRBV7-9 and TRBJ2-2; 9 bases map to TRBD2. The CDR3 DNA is TGTGCCAGCAGCCCCCTAGCGGGAAGCACCGGGGAGCTGTTTTTT. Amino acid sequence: CASSPLAGSTGELFF.